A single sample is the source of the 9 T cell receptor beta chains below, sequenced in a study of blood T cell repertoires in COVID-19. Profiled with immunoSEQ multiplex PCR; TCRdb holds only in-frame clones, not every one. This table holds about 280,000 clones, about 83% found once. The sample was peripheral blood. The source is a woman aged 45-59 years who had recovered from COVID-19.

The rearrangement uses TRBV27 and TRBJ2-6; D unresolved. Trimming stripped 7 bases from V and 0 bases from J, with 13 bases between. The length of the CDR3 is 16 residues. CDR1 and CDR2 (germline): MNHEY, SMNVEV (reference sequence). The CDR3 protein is CASTPTRSSGANVLTF. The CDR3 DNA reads TGTGCCAGCACCCCTACTCGGAGCTCTGGGGCCAACGTCCTGACTTTC.

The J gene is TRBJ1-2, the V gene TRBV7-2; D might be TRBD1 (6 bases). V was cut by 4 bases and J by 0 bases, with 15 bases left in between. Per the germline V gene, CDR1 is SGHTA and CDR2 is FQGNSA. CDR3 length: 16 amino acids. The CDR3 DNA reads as TGTGCCAGCAGCTCTGAGGGGGACAAAACTAACTATGGCTACACCTTC. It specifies CASSSEGDKTNYGYTF.

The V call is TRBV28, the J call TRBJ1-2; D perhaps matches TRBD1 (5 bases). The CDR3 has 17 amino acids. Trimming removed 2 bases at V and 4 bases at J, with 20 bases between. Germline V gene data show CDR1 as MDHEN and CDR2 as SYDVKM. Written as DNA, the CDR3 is TGTGCCAGCAGTTTACGAAGGCGAGTTGGGGGGGGCTATGGCTACACCTTC. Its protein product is CASSLRRRVGGGYGYTF.

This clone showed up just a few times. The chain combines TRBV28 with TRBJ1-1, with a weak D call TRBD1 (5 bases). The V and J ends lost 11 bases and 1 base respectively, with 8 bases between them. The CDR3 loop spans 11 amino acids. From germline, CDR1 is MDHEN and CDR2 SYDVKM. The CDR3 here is CALQANTEAFF. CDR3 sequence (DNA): TGTGCCCTACAGGCGAACACTGAAGCTTTCTTT.

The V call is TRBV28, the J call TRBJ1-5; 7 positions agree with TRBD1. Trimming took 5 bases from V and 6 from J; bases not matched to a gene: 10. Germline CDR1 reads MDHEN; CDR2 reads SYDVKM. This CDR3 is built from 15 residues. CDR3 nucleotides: TGTGCCAGCAGTGGAGGGGGCCTGGGGGGTCAGCCCCAGCATTTT. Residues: CASSGGGLGGQPQHF.

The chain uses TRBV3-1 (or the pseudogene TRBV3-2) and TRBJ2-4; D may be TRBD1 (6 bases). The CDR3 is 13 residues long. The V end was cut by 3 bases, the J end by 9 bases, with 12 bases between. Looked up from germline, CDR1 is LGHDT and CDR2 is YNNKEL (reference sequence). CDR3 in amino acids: CASSQTQGSIQYF. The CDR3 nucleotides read TGTGCCAGCAGCCAGACACAGGGTAGCATTCAGTACTTC.

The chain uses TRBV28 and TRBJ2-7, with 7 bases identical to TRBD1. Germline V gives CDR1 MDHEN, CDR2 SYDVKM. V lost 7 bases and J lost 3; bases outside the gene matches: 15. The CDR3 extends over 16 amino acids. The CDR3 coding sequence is TGTGCCAGCACCTTGCGCCAACAGGGGAGTGTCTACGAGCAGTACTTC. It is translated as CASTLRQQGSVYEQYF. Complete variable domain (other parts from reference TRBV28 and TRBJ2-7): DVKVTQSSRYLVKRTGEKVFLECVQDMDHENMFWYRQDPGLGLRLIYFSYDVKMKEKGDIPEGYSVSREKKERFSLILESASTNQTSMYLCASTLRQQGSVYEQYFGPGTRLTVT.

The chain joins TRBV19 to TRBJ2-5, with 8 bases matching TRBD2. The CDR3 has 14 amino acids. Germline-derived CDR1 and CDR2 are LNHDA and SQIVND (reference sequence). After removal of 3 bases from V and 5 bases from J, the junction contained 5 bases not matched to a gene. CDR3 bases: TGTGCCAGTAGTATCGGGGGGGCAGGTGAGACCCAGTACTTC. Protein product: CASSIGGAGETQYF.

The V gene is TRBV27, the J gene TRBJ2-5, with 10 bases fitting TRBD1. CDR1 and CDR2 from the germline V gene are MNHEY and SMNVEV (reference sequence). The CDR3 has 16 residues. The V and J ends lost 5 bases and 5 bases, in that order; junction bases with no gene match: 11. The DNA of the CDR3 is TGTGCCAGCAGTCTACACCCGGGACAGGGGTTGGAGACCCAGTACTTC. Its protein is CASSLHPGQGLETQYF.